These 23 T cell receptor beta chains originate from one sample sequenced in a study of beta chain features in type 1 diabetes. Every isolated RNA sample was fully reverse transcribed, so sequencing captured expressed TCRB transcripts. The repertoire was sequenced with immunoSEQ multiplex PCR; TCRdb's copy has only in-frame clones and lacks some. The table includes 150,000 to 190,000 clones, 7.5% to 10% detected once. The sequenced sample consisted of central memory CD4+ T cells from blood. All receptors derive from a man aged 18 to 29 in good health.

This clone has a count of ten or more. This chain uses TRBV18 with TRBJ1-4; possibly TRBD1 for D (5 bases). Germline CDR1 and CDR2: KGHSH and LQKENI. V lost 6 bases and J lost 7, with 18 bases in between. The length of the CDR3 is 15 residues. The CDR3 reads CASSPIGQRGEKLFF. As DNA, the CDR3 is TGTGCCAGCTCCCCTATCGGACAAAGGGGTGAAAAACTGTTTTTT.

The CDR3: CATSRGGSGANVLTF. Here the CDR3 DNA reads TGTGCCACCAGCAGAGGAGGGTCTGGGGCCAACGTCCTGACTTTC. The chain employs TRBV15 and TRBJ2-6; TRBD2 is a possible D gene (5 bases). CDR1 is LNHNV and CDR2 is YYDKDF in the germline V gene (reference sequence). The CDR3 is made up of 15 amino acids. Trimming removed 1 base from V and 1 base from J, with 5 bases in between.

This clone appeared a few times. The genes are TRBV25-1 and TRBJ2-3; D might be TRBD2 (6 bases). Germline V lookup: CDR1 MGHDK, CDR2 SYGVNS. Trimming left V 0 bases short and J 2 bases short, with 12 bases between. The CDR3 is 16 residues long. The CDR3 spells CASSEYLGTATDTQYF. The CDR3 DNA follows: TGTGCCAGCAGTGAATATTTGGGGACTGCCACAGATACGCAGTATTTT.

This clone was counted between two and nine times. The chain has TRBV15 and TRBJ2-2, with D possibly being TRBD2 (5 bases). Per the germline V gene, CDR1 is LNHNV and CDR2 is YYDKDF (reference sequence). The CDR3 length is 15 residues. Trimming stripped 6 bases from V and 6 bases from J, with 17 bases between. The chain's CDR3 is CATRGKGRGAGELFF. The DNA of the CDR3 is TGTGCCACCAGGGGAAAGGGCCGGGGAGCCGGGGAGCTGTTTTTT.

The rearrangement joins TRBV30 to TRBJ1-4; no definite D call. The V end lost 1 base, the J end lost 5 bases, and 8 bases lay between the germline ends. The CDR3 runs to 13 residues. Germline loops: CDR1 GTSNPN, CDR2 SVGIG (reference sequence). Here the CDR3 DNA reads TGTGCCTGGAGTGGTGAGGAGAATGAAAAACTGTTTTTT. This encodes CAWSGEENEKLFF.

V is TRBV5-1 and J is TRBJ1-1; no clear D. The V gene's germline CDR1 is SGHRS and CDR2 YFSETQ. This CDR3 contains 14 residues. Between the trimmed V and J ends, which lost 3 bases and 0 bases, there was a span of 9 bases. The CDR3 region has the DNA TGCGCCAGCAGCTGGACTGACATGAACACTGAAGCTTTCTTT. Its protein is CASSWTDMNTEAFF.

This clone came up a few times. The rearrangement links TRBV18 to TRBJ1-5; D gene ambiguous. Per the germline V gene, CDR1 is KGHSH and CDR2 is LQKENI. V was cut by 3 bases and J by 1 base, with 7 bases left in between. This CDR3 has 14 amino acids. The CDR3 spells CASSPNRSNQPQHF. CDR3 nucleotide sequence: TGTGCCAGCTCACCTAACAGAAGCAATCAGCCCCAGCATTTT.

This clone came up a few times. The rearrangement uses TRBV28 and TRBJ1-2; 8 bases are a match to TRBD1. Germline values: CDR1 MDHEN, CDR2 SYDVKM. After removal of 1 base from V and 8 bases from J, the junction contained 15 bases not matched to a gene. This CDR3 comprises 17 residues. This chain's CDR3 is CASSLLVPRQGARGYTF. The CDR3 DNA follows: TGTGCCAGCAGTTTATTGGTCCCGCGGCAGGGGGCGAGGGGCTACACCTTC.

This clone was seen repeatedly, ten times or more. The CDR3 bases are TGTGCCAGCAGCCCCGGGGGTGACAATGAGCAGTTCTTC. Protein: CASSPGGDNEQFF. The chain joins TRBV7-9 to TRBJ2-1; D possibly corresponds to TRBD2 (6 bases). V was cut by 5 bases and J by 5 bases, with 10 bases left in between. The CDR3 extends over 13 amino acids. CDR1 is SEHNR and CDR2 is FQNEAQ in the germline V gene (reference sequence).

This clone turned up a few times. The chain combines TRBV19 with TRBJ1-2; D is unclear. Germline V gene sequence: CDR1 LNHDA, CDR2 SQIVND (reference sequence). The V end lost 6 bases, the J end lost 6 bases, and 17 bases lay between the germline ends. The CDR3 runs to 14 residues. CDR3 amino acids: CASRPTSWRDGYTF. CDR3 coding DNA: TGTGCCAGTAGACCGACATCGTGGAGGGATGGCTACACCTTC.

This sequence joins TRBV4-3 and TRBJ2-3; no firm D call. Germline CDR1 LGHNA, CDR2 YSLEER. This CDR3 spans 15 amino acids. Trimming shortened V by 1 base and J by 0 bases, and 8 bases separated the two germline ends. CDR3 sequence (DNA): TGCGCCAGCAGCCAAGTGGGCAGTAGCACAGATACGCAGTATTTT. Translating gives CASSQVGSSTDTQYF.

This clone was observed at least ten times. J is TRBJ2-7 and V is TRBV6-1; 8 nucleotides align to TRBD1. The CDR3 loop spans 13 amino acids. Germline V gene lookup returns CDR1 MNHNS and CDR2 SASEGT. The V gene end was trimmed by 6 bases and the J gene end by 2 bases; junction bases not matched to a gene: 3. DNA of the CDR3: TGTGCCAGCAGCAGGGACAGGACCTACGAGCAGTACTTC. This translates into CASSRDRTYEQYF.

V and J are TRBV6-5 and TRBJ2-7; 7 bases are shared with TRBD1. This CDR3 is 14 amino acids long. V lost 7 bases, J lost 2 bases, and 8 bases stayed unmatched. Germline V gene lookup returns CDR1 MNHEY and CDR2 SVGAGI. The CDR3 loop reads CASTMLTGPYEQYF. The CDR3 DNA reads TGTGCCAGCACCATGCTGACAGGGCCCTACGAGCAGTACTTC.

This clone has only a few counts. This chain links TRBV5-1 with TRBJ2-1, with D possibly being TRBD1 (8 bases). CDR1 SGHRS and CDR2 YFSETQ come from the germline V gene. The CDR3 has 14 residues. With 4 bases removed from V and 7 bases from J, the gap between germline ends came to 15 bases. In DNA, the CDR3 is TGCGCCAGCAGCAGCGGGACAGGAGGGAATGAGCAGTTCTTC. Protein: CASSSGTGGNEQFF.

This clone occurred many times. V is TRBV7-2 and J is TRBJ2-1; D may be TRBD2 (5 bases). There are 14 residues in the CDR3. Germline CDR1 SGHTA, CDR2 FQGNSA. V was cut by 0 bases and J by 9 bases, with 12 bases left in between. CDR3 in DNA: TGTGCCAGCAGCTTAGCGGTTGCGGGTGCTGAGCAGTTCTTC. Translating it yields CASSLAVAGAEQFF.

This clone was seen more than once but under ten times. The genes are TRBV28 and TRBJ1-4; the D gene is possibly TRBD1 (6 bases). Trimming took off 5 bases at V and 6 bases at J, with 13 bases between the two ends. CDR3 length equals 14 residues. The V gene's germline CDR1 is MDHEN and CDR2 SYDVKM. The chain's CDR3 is CASSKAGGDEKLFF. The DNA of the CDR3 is TGTGCCAGCAGTAAAGCGGGGGGCGATGAAAAACTGTTTTTT. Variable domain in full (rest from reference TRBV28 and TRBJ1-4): DVKVTQSSRYLVKRTGEKVFLECVQDMDHENMFWYRQDPGLGLRLIYFSYDVKMKEKGDIPEGYSVSREKKERFSLILESASTNQTSMYLCASSKAGGDEKLFFGSGTQLSVL.

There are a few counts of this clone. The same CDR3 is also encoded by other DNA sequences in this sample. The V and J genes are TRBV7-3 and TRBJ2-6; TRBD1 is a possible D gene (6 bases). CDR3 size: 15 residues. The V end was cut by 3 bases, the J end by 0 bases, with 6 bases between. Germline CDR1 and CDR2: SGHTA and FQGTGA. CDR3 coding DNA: TGTGCCAGCAGCTTGGGACACTCTGGGGCCAACGTCCTGACTTTC. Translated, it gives CASSLGHSGANVLTF.

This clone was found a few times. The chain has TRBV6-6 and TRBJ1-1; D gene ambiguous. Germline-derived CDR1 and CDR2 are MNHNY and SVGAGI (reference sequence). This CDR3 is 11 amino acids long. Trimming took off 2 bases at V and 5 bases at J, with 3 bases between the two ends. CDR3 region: CASSYETEAFF. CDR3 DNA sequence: TGTGCCAGCAGTTACGAGACTGAAGCTTTCTTT.

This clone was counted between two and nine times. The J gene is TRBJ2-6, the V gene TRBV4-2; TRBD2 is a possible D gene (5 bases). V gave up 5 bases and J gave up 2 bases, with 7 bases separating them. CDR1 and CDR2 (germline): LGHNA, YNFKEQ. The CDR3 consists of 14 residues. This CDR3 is CASSLLAGANVLTF. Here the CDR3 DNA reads TGTGCCAGCAGCTTACTAGCTGGGGCCAACGTCCTGACTTTC.

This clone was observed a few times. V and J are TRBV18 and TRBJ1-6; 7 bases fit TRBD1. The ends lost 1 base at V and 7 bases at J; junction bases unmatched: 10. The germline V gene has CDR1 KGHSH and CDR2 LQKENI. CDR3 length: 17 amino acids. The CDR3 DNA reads TGTGCCAGCTCACCACAAGCGACAGGGTCGGGAAATTCACCCCTCCACTTT. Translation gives CASSPQATGSGNSPLHF.

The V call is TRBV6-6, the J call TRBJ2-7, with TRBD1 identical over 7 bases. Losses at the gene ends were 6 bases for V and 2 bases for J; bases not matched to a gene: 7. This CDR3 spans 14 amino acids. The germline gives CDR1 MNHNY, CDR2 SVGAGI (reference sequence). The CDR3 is CASSRDRATYEQYF. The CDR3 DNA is TGTGCCAGCAGCCGGGACAGAGCGACCTACGAGCAGTACTTC.

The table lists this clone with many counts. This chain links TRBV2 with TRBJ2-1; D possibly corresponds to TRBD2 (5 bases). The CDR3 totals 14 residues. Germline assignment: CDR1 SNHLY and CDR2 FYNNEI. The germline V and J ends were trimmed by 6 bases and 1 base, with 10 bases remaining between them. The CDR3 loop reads CASRDDYSYNEQFF. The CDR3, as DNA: TGTGCCAGCAGGGACGACTATTCCTACAATGAGCAGTTCTTC.

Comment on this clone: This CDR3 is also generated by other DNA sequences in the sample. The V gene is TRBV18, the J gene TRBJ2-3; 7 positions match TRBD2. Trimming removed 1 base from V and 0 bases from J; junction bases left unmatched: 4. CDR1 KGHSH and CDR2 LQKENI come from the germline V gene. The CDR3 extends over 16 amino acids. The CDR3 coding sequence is TGTGCCAGCTCACCACGACTAGCTGGTAGCACAGATACGCAGTATTTT. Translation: CASSPRLAGSTDTQYF.